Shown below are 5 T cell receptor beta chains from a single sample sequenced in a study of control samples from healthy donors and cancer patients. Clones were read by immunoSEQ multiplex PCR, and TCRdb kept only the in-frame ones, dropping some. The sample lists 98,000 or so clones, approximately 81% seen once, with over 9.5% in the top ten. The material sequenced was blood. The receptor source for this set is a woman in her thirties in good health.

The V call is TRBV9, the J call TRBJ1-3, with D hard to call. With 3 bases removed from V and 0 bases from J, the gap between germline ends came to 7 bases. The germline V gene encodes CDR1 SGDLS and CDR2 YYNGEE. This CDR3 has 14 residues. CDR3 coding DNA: TGTGCCAGCAGCGCAGACACCTCTGGAAACACCATATATTTT. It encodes CASSADTSGNTIYF.

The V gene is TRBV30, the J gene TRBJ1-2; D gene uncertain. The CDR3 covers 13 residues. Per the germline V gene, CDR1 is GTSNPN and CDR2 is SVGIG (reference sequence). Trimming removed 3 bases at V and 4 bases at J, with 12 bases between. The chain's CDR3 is CAWRAPGPYGYTF. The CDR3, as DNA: TGTGCCTGGAGGGCACCCGGGCCCTATGGCTACACCTTC.

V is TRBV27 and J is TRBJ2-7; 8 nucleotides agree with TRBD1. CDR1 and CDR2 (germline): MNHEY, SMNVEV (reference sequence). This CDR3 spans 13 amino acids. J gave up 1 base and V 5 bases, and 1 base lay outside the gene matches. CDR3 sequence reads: CASSRQGSYEQYF. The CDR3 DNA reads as TGTGCCAGCAGTCGACAGGGGTCCTACGAGCAGTACTTC.

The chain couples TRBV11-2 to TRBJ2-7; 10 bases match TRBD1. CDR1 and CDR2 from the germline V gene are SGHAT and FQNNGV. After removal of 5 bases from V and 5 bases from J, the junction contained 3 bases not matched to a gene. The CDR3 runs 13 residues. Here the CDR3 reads CASSMDRGNEQYF. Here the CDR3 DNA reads TGTGCCAGCAGCATGGACAGGGGGAACGAGCAGTACTTC.

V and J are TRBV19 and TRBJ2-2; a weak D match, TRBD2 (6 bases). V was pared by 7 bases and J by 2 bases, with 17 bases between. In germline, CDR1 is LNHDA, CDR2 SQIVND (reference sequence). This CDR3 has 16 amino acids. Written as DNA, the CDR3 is TGTGCCAGTACCAGACTAGGCTATTCTAACACCGGGGAGCTGTTTTTT. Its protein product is CASTRLGYSNTGELFF.